The rows below give T cell receptor beta chains drawn from one sample of a study of shared clonotypes between healthy human individuals. Here immunoSEQ multiplex PCR was the method, and the copy in TCRdb shows in-frame clones only, minus some. This table holds about 490,000 clones, almost 80% found once. Sequenced: PBMCs. These receptors originate from a woman aged 40-49 years in good health. Some clones in this sample may be carry-over from other donors' samples. Each CDR3 is given with its conserved first and last residue. Fields, in order: J gene, clone size, V gene, D gene, CDR3 protein, CDR3 DNA. D genes are given only for firm matches. Size tells how often a clone was seen (once, few, many) or the class of an expanded clone, and some rows leave it out.

>TRBJ2-1|-|TRBV7-7|TRBD2
CASSKGLANEQFF
TGTGCTAGCAGCAAGGGACTAGCGAATGAGCAGTTCTTC
>TRBJ2-1|-|TRBV9|TRBD1
CASSPRDSSYNEQFF
TGTGCCAGCAGCCCCCGGGACAGCTCCTACAATGAGCAGTTCTTC
>TRBJ2-1|once|TRBV28|-
CASSPRQEQFF
TGTGCCAGCAGCCCCCGGCAGGAGCAGTTCTTC
>TRBJ2-3|-|TRBV6-5|-
CASSSPSVDTQYF
TGTGCCAGCAGTTCCCCCTCGGTGGATACGCAGTATTTT
>TRBJ1-1|-|TRBV7-9|-
CASSYPWDGNTEAFF
TGTGCCAGCAGCTACCCCTGGGACGGGAACACTGAAGCTTTCTTT
>TRBJ2-7|-|TRBV6-1|-
CASSEYETYEQYF
TGTGCCAGCAGTGAATATGAGACTTACGAGCAGTACTTC
>TRBJ2-6|few|TRBV6-1|-
CASSDPRANVLTF
TGTGCCAGCAGTGACCCTAGGGCCAACGTCCTGACTTTC
>TRBJ2-7|-|TRBV7-3|TRBD1
CASSPGQGASEQYF
TGTGCCAGCAGCCCCGGACAGGGGGCATCCGAGCAGTACTTC
>TRBJ2-1|-|TRBV5-1|-
CASRPSRILSYNEQFF
TGCGCCAGCAGACCGAGCAGGATCTTATCCTACAATGAGCAGTTCTTC
>TRBJ2-2|-|TRBV19|-
CASNQGWSGRRTGELFF
TGTGCCAGTAATCAGGGGTGGAGCGGTAGGCGAACCGGGGAGCTGTTTTTT
>TRBJ2-3|-|TRBV5-1|-
CASSLEPGPTDTQYF
TGCGCCAGCAGCCTGGAACCGGGACCCACAGATACGCAGTATTTT
>TRBJ2-1|-|TRBV5-4|-
CASSLAAYNGQFF
TGTGCCAGCAGCTTGGCGGCATACAATGGGCAGTTCTTC
>TRBJ2-7|once|TRBV7-8|TRBD1
CASSPLAPGTGRYEQYF
TGTGCCAGCAGCCCCCTCGCCCCCGGGACAGGAAGATACGAGCAGTACTTC
>TRBJ2-1|-|TRBV27|TRBD2
CASSLGTSGVEQFF
TGTGCCAGCAGTCTAGGGACTAGCGGGGTTGAGCAGTTCTTC
>TRBJ2-7|-|TRBV20-1|-
CSAPGPWEQYF
TGCAGTGCTCCCGGGCCGTGGGAGCAGTACTTC
>TRBJ2-3|once|TRBV28|-
CASRAGTAISDTQYF
TGTGCCAGCAGGGCCGGGACGGCCATTTCAGATACGCAGTATTTT
>TRBJ2-3|-|TRBV28|-
CASGSRDTDTQYF
TGTGCCAGCGGATCCCGGGACACAGATACGCAGTATTTT
>TRBJ2-3|-|TRBV5-1|TRBD2
CASSFAGLAGVSGTDTQYF
TGCGCCAGCAGCTTTGCGGGACTAGCGGGAGTAAGTGGCACAGATACGCAGTATTTT
>TRBJ2-3|-|TRBV7-9|-
CASSTDTDTQYF
TGTGCCAGCAGCACTGACACAGATACGCAGTATTTT
>TRBJ2-3|-|TRBV30|-
CAWSVQGTQYF
TGTGCCTGGAGTGTACAGGGTACGCAGTATTTT
>TRBJ2-7|-|TRBV7-2|-
CASSLRGEQYF
TGTGCCAGCAGCTTAAGGGGCGAGCAGTACTTC
>TRBJ2-3|-|TRBV2|-
CASSPWGGGTDTQYF
TGTGCCAGCAGCCCGTGGGGCGGGGGCACAGATACGCAGTATTTT
>TRBJ2-1|once|TRBV19|-
CASSTGYNEQFF
TGTGCCAGTAGTACTGGGTACAATGAGCAGTTCTTC
>TRBJ1-1|-|TRBV7-2|-
CASSLIRGGTEAFF
TGTGCCAGCAGCTTAATCAGGGGTGGGACTGAAGCTTTCTTT
>TRBJ1-1|few|TRBV19|-
CASSLWKGGSKTEAFF
TGTGCCAGTAGCCTTTGGAAAGGAGGGAGTAAGACTGAAGCTTTCTTT
>TRBJ2-1|-|TRBV5-4|TRBD2
CASSFSSGGYNEQFF
TGTGCCAGCAGCTTCTCTAGCGGGGGGTACAATGAGCAGTTCTTC
>TRBJ1-4|-|TRBV19|TRBD1
CASSIRVTGGLEKLFF
TGTGCCAGTAGTATCCGCGTGACAGGGGGTCTTGAAAAACTGTTTTTT
>TRBJ2-5|-|TRBV5-4|-
CASSSKGGPETQYF
TGTGCCAGCAGCTCAAAGGGCGGCCCAGAGACCCAGTACTTC
>TRBJ2-7|many|TRBV6-6|-
CASSYSYYEQYF
TGTGCCAGCAGTTACTCGTACTACGAGCAGTACTTC
>TRBJ2-4|-|TRBV12-2|-
CASRFSPPTMCKNIQYF
TGTGCAAGTCGCTTTAGCCCTCCGACCATGTGCAAAAACATTCAGTACTTC
>TRBJ2-7|once|TRBV6-1|-
CASSTMTDSYEQYF
TGTGCCAGCAGTACGATGACAGACTCCTACGAGCAGTACTTC
>TRBJ2-1|-|TRBV7-2|TRBD2
CASSLSTSGRVNEQFF
TGTGCCAGCAGCCTTTCGACGAGCGGGAGAGTCAATGAGCAGTTCTTC
>TRBJ2-2|once|TRBV7-6|TRBD1
CASSLTGTENTGELFF
TGTGCCAGCAGCCTTACCGGGACAGAGAACACCGGGGAGCTGTTTTTT
>TRBJ2-1|-|TRBV2|-
CASGREINNEQFF
TGTGCCAGCGGCCGAGAGATCAACAATGAGCAGTTCTTC
>TRBJ2-5|-|TRBV2|-
CASSGGNRRETQYF
TGTGCCAGCAGTGGGGGGAACCGACGGGAGACCCAGTACTTC
>TRBJ2-3|once|TRBV5-6|-
CASRGVTDTQYF
TGTGCCAGCAGAGGGGTCACAGATACGCAGTATTTT
>TRBJ2-3|-|TRBV7-8|-
CASSPILRPTDTQYF
TGTGCCAGCAGCCCCATTTTACGCCCCACAGATACGCAGTATTTT
>TRBJ2-2|-|TRBV6-1|TRBD1
CASTPGGIGTGELFF
TGTGCCAGCACGCCAGGGGGCATTGGCACCGGGGAGCTGTTTTTT
>TRBJ2-1|-|TRBV15|-
CATSRPGTPGDEQFF
TGTGCCACCAGCAGACCCGGGACTCCAGGCGATGAGCAGTTCTTC
>TRBJ2-2|-|TRBV21-1|-
CASSKVRGLAGVHGTGELFF
TGTGCCAGCAGCAAAGTTAGGGGACTAGCGGGAGTTCACGGCACCGGGGAGCTGTTTTTT
>TRBJ2-7|-|TRBV6-1|TRBD1
CASRRTGDEQYF
TGTGCCAGCAGACGGACAGGGGACGAGCAGTACTTC
>TRBJ1-2|many|TRBV15|TRBD1
CATSRDLKGTEGGYTF
TGTGCCACCAGCAGAGATCTAAAGGGGACAGAGGGTGGCTACACCTTC